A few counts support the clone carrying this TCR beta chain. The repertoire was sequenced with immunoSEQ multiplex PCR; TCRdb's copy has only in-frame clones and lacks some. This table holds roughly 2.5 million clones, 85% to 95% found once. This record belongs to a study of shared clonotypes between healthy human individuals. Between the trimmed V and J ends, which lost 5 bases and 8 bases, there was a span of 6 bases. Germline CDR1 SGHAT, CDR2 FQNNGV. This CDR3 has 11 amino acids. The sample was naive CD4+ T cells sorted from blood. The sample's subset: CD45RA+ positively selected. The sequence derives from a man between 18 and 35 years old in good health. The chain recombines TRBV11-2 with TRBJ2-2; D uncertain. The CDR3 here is CASSPIGELFF. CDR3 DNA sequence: TGTGCCAGCAGCCCTATTGGGGAGCTGTTTTTT.